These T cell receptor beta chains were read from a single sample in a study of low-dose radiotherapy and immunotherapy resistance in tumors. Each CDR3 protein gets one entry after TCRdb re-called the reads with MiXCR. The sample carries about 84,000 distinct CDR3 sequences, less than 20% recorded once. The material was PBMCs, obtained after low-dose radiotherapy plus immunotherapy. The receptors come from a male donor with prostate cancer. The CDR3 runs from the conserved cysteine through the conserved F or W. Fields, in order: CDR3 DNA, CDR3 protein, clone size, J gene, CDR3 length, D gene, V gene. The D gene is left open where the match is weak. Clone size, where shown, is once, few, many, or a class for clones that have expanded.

TGTGCCAGCAGCCAAGGTCTTTTTTTAGGCTTTATGGAGACCCAGTACTTC CASSQGLFLGFMETQYF many TRBJ2-5 17 NA TRBV14
TGCGCCAGCAGCCAGAACGCAGCGGTAGCCGGCACAGATACGCAGTATTTT CASSQNAAVAGTDTQYF many TRBJ2-3 17 NA TRBV4-3
TGCAGTGCTAGAGTTTTATCAGATACGCAGTATTTT CSARVLSDTQYF many TRBJ2-3 12 NA TRBV20-1
TGTGCCAGCAGTCCAACTTCTAGCGGGAGGGCAAACAATGAGCAGTTCTTC CASSPTSSGRANNEQFF many TRBJ2-1 17 TRBD2 TRBV25-1
TGTGCCAGCAGACTTAGCGGGGCCTACAATGAGCAGTTCTTC CASRLSGAYNEQFF many TRBJ2-1 14 TRBD2 TRBV28
TGCGCCAGCAGCCCCGAACTAGCGTTTGAGCAGTTCTTC CASSPELAFEQFF many TRBJ2-1 13 TRBD2 TRBV5-1
TGTGCCAGCAGCTTTTCGCAGGGCACCACTGAAGCTTTCTTT CASSFSQGTTEAFF many TRBJ1-1 14 NA TRBV7-9
TGTGCCAGCAGTCCACCGGGGGGGGTGGAGGTTCAGTACTTC CASSPPGGVEVQYF many TRBJ2-4 14 TRBD2 TRBV6-5
TGTGCCACCAGCAGGGACGGGGTGGGGGCCGAGACCCAGTACTTC CATSRDGVGAETQYF many TRBJ2-5 15 NA TRBV15
TGCGCCAGCGGGCTGGCGGGGGAGAGCGGGGAGCTGTTTTTT CASGLAGESGELFF many TRBJ2-2 14 TRBD2 TRBV5-1
TGTGCCAGCACAGGACTAGCGAACTACAATGAGCAGTTCTTC CASTGLANYNEQFF many TRBJ2-1 14 TRBD2 TRBV2
TGTGCCAGCAGTCTTTCAGGGTCCACATATGGCTACACCTTC CASSLSGSTYGYTF NA TRBJ1-2 14 NA TRBV28
TGTGCCAGCAGCTACTGGGACAGGGGGCCGGAGACCCAGTACTTC CASSYWDRGPETQYF NA TRBJ2-5 15 TRBD1 TRBV5-4
TGCAGTGCGGGGACTAGCGGGAGTTATACGCAGTATTTT CSAGTSGSYTQYF medium-sized TRBJ2-3 13 TRBD2 TRBV20-1
TGTGCCAGCTCACCGGGGGGTGTACCTGAGGATACGCAGTATTTT CASSPGGVPEDTQYF many TRBJ2-3 15 NA TRBV18
TGTGCCAGCTCCGGACTAGCGGGAACAGCGAACACCGGGGAGCTGTTTTTT CASSGLAGTANTGELFF many TRBJ2-2 17 TRBD2 TRBV4-2